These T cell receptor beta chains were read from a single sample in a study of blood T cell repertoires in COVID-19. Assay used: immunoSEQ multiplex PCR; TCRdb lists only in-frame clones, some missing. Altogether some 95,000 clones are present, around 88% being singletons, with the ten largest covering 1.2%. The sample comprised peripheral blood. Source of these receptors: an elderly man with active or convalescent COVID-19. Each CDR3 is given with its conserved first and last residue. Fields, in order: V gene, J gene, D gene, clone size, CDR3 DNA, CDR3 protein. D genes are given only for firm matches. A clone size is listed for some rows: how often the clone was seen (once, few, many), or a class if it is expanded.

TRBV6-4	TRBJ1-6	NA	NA	TGTGCCAGCAGCGAAGACAGATATAATTCACCCCTCCACTTT	CASSEDRYNSPLHF
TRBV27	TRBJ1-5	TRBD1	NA	TGTGCCAGCAGTTTTAACGCCGGGACAGATCAGCCCCAGCATTTT	CASSFNAGTDQPQHF
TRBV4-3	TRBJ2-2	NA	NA	TGCGCCAGCAGCCAAACAACGAACACCGGGGAGCTGTTTTTT	CASSQTTNTGELFF
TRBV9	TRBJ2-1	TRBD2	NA	TGTGCCAGCAGCGCCGTACTAGCGGGAGGCCACAATGAGCAGTTCTTC	CASSAVLAGGHNEQFF
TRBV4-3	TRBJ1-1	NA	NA	TGCGCCAGCAGCCAAGAGTTCCAGACAGAAGCTTTCTTT	CASSQEFQTEAFF
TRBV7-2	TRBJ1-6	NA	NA	TGTGCCAGCAGCTTTAACAGGGATTCACCCCTCCACTTT	CASSFNRDSPLHF
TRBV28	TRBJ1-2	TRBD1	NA	TGTGCCAGCAGAATTAGGACAGGGGGTAACTATGGCTACACCTTC	CASRIRTGGNYGYTF
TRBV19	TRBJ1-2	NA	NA	TGTGCCAGTAGTATAGATCGCGGGGTTTATAGTGGCTACACCTTC	CASSIDRGVYSGYTF
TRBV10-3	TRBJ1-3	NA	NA	TGTGCCATCAGTGGGCCCGTTTCTGGAAACACCATATATTTT	CAISGPVSGNTIYF
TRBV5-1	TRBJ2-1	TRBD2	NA	TGCGCCAGCAGCTCCGAGCCTAGCGGGAGTGTGTTCAATGAGCAGTTCTTC	CASSSEPSGSVFNEQFF
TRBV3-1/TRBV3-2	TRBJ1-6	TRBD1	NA	TGTGCCAGCAGCCTGACAGGGGGGCGACTGGGGGATTCACCCCTCCACTTT	CASSLTGGRLGDSPLHF
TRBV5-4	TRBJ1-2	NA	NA	TGTGCCAGCAGCTTGGGGGCCTCAGGGAGGAATGGCTACACCTTC	CASSLGASGRNGYTF
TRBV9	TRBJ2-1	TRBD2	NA	TGTGCCAGCAGCGGTCGGACTAGCGGAAACTACAATGAGCAGTTCTTC	CASSGRTSGNYNEQFF
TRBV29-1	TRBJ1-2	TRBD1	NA	TGCAGCGTGGGAACAGGGGGCCTGGACTATGGCTACACCTTC	CSVGTGGLDYGYTF
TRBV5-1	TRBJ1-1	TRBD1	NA	TGCGCCAGCAGCTTGGCAACAGGGGACACTGAAGCTTTCTTT	CASSLATGDTEAFF
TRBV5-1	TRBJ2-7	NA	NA	TGCGCCAGCAGCCGCCTGGGAAGAAGGGGAGGCGAGCAGTACTTC	CASSRLGRRGGEQYF
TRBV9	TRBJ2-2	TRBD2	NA	TGTGCCAGCAGCGCCGGACTAGCGGGAGGGCTGAACACCGGGGAGCTGTTTTTT	CASSAGLAGGLNTGELFF
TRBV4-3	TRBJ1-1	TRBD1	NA	TGCGCCAGCAGCCAGGACAGGGGACCTGAAGCTTTCTTT	CASSQDRGPEAFF
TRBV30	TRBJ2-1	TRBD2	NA	TGTGCCTGGAGTAGGGGACTAGGGCCCGATGAGCAGTTCTTC	CAWSRGLGPDEQFF
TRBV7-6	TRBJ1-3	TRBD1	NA	TGTGCCAGCAGTTTGGACAGGGGAGCCGGAAACACCATATATTTT	CASSLDRGAGNTIYF
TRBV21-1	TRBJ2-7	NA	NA	TGTGCCAGCAGCAAAGGACAGGGCGAGCAGTACTTC	CASSKGQGEQYF
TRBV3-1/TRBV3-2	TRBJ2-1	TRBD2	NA	TGTGCCAGCAGCCAAGATCTAGGGCTAGCGGGAGTATCTGAGCAGTTCTTC	CASSQDLGLAGVSEQFF
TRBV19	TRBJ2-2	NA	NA	TGTGCCAGTAGTAATCAGGGGCACTTGCCCGGGGAGCTGTTTTTT	CASSNQGHLPGELFF
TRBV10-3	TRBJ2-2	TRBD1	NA	TGTGCCATCAGTGAGCGGACCACAGGGGCCGGGGAGCTGTTTTTT	CAISERTTGAGELFF
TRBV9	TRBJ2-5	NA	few	TGTGCCAGCAGCGTAGGGTTTGGAGGCCAAGAGACCCAGTACTTC	CASSVGFGGQETQYF
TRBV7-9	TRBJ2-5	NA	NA	TGTGCCAGCACCGACCCGCCGGACGGCCGGGGGGAGACCCAGTACTTC	CASTDPPDGRGETQYF
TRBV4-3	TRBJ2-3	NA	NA	TGCGCCAGCAGCCAAGATCTCGAACAGATCGACACAGATACGCAGTATTTT	CASSQDLEQIDTDTQYF